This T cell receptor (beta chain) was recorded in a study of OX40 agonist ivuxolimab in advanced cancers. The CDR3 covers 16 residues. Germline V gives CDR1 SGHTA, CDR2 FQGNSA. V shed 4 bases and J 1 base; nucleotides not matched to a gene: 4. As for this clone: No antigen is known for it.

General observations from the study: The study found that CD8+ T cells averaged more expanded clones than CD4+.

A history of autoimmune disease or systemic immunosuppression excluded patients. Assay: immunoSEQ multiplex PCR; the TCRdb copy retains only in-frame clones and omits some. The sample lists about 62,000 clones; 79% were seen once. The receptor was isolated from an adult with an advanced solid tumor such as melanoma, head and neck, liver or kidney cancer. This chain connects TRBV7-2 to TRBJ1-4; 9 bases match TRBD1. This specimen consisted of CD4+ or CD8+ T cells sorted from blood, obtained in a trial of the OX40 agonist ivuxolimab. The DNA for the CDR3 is TGTGCCAGCAGCTCTCGACAGGGGGGAACTAATGAAAAACTGTTTTTT. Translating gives CASSSRQGGTNEKLFF.